Following are 18 T cell receptor beta chains from one sample sequenced in a study of Ad26.COV2.S vaccination and SARS-CoV-2 variants (dated by TCRdb to the early 2020s). Sample treatment or condition, as interpreted from the label and publication: some 20 received Ad26.COV2.S at low or high dose, single or two shots; roughly 5 received placebo; per-sample allocation not given. Repertoires of vaccine and placebo recipients were sequenced from samples taken on day 63 after the first injection. Library preparation was by the immunoSEQ multiplex PCR assay. The table was pulled from immuneACCESS by TCRdb, which kept in-frame rearrangements only. Such tables lose some clones; where checked, under half of the loss comes from unresolved V genes, and the rest has no known cause. The sample table contains over 350,000 clones; only one count was recorded for roughly nine tenths of them. Roughly 3.2% of the sample is held by the ten biggest clonotypes.

The sequencing here drew on peripheral blood, taken in a trial of Ad26.COV2.S vaccine versus placebo. Receptors were obtained from a person between 18 and 60 years old who received the Ad26.COV2.S COVID-19 vaccine or a placebo.

The gene calls are TRBV19 and TRBJ2-2; the match to TRBD2 covers 10 bases. The CDR3 totals 17 residues. The V gene's germline CDR1 is LNHDA and CDR2 SQIVND (reference sequence). J was trimmed by 4 bases and V by 8 bases; bases with no gene match: 13. CDR3: CASPLALAGVGTGELFF. The CDR3 nucleotides are TGTGCCAGTCCCCTGGCGCTAGCGGGGGTTGGCACCGGGGAGCTGTTTTTT.

The chain uses TRBV29-1 and TRBJ2-2; D is uncertain. Germline V gene sequence: CDR1 SQVTM, CDR2 ANQGSEA. Trimming left V 3 bases short and J 3 bases short, with 8 bases between. This CDR3 has 13 residues. The CDR3 region is CSVERQDTGELFF. For the CDR3, the DNA is TGCAGCGTTGAGAGGCAGGACACCGGGGAGCTGTTTTTT.

The chain combines TRBV10-2 with TRBJ2-7; TRBD2 matches at 7 bases. V lost 5 bases and J lost 1; bases outside the gene matches: 5. Germline V CDR1 and CDR2: WSHSY, SAAADI. There are 14 residues in the CDR3. CDR3 DNA sequence: TGCGCCAGCAGTTTAGCGGGCCTATCCTACGAGCAGTACTTC. It translates to CASSLAGLSYEQYF.

V gene TRBV5-1 combines with J gene TRBJ1-5, with a weak D call TRBD1 (5 bases). V lost 4 bases, J lost 1 base, and 12 bases lay in between. The CDR3 is 15 residues long. CDR1 is SGHRS, CDR2 YFSETQ, per germline. The CDR3 DNA reads as TGCGCCAGCAGCATCCAGGGTTTAAGCAATCAGCCCCAGCATTTT. This sequence encodes CASSIQGLSNQPQHF.

The chain has TRBV4-1 and TRBJ2-3, with D hard to call. Germline V gives CDR1 MGHRA, CDR2 YSYEKL. There are 12 residues in the CDR3. Trimming shortened V by 1 base and J by 4 bases, and 3 bases separated the two germline ends. CDR3 DNA: TGCGCCAGCAGCCAAGTTCCAGATACGCAGTATTTT. It yields the protein CASSQVPDTQYF.

The chain carries TRBV2 and TRBJ1-1; 8 nucleotides line up with TRBD1. V dropped 7 bases and J dropped 1; count of bases not matched to a gene: 5. Germline V gene data show CDR1 as SNHLY and CDR2 as FYNNEI. This CDR3 has 14 amino acids. CDR3 amino acids: CASTVDRGNTEAFF. The CDR3 nucleotides are TGTGCCAGCACGGTCGACAGGGGGAACACTGAAGCTTTCTTT.

This CDR3 reads CAWREVGELFF. CDR3 sequence (DNA): TGTGCCTGGAGAGAAGTCGGGGAGCTGTTTTTT. V gene TRBV30 combines with J gene TRBJ2-2; D is unresolved. CDR1 and CDR2 from the germline V gene are GTSNPN and SVGIG (reference sequence). V dropped 3 bases and J dropped 7 bases, with 6 bases sitting between them. The CDR3 is made up of 11 amino acids.

The J gene is TRBJ2-3, the V gene TRBV9; possible D gene TRBD2, 5 bases. This CDR3 contains 15 residues. The V end was cut by 0 bases, the J end by 2 bases, with 10 bases between. The germline V gene has CDR1 SGDLS and CDR2 YYNGEE. This chain's CDR3 is CASSVVHGVTDTQYF. CDR3 in DNA: TGTGCCAGCAGCGTAGTTCACGGGGTCACAGATACGCAGTATTTT.

This chain joins TRBV7-9 and TRBJ2-1, with TRBD2 matching over 8 bases. The CDR3 contains 15 residues. Germline CDR1 and CDR2: SEHNR and FQNEAQ (reference sequence). With 8 bases clipped from V and 4 bases from J, the junction kept 10 bases outside the gene matches. CDR3 amino acids: CASGYSGAAYNEQFF. The CDR3 region has the DNA TGTGCCAGCGGGTATAGCGGGGCTGCTTACAATGAGCAGTTCTTC.

Only a few counts were recorded for this clone. The rearrangement uses TRBV10-3 and TRBJ2-3; the D is unclear. The CDR3 is 13 residues long. Trimming cost V 5 bases and J 2 bases, with 8 bases left between them. Germline CDR1 ENHRY, CDR2 SYGVKD. The chain's CDR3 is CAISTVTTDTQYF. The CDR3 nucleotides read TGTGCCATCAGTACCGTCACCACAGATACGCAGTATTTT.

The gene calls are TRBV18 and TRBJ1-1; D gene unclear. Trimming pared 2 bases from V and 5 bases from J, leaving 6 bases between. Germline values: CDR1 KGHSH, CDR2 LQKENI. The CDR3 loop spans 12 amino acids. CDR3 nucleotides: TGTGCCAGCTCACCAACGGAAACTGAAGCTTTCTTT. Translated, it gives CASSPTETEAFF.

The chain carries TRBV27 and TRBJ2-5; 10 bases align to TRBD2. This CDR3 is built from 17 residues. With 4 bases clipped from V and 0 bases from J, the junction kept 8 bases outside the gene matches. CDR1 is MNHEY, CDR2 SMNVEV, per germline (reference sequence). Here the CDR3 reads CASSSLWLAGDQETQYF. For the CDR3, the DNA is TGTGCCAGCAGTTCCCTTTGGCTAGCGGGGGACCAAGAGACCCAGTACTTC.

The CDR3 spells CALLRSGANVLTF. CDR3 DNA sequence: TGTGCTCTGCTCAGGTCTGGGGCCAACGTCCTGACTTTC. The V and J genes are TRBV6-5 and TRBJ2-6; D gene unclear. Germline values: CDR1 MNHEY, CDR2 SVGAGI. The CDR3 has 13 amino acids.

The chain uses TRBV27 and TRBJ2-1; the D is unclear. With 0 bases removed from V and 4 bases from J, the gap between germline ends came to 10 bases. Looked up from germline, CDR1 is MNHEY and CDR2 is SMNVEV (reference sequence). CDR3 length: 15 residues. The CDR3 protein is CASSLSTEFYNEQFF. For the CDR3, the DNA is TGTGCCAGCAGTTTATCGACGGAGTTTTACAATGAGCAGTTCTTC.

The rearrangement links TRBV21-1 to TRBJ1-2; TRBD1 reflects the table's D call only, with no check against the DNA. TRBV21-1 is shown as a pseudogene. The CDR3 has 14 residues. CDR3 DNA sequence: TGTGCCAGCAGCAAAGGGGGCCTCAACTATGGCTACACCTTC. This encodes CASSKGGLNYGYTF.

The V and J genes are TRBV19 and TRBJ1-2; 8 bases are a match to TRBD1. From germline, CDR1 is LNHDA and CDR2 SQIVND (reference sequence). This CDR3 region has 14 residues. J lost 8 bases, V lost 0 bases, and 5 bases had no gene match. The CDR3 region has the DNA TGTGCCAGTAGTATAGATCAGGGGGCGGACGGCTACACCTTC. This encodes CASSIDQGADGYTF.

This clone is a singleton in its sample. This sequence joins TRBV25-1 and TRBJ2-1, with TRBD2 identical over 7 bases. With 6 bases clipped from V and 5 bases from J, the junction kept 4 bases outside the gene matches. CDR1 is MGHDK and CDR2 is SYGVNS in the germline V gene. The CDR3 contains 13 residues. This CDR3 is CASSPLAHNEQFF. The CDR3 nucleotides read TGTGCCAGCAGCCCACTAGCGCACAATGAGCAGTTCTTC. The whole variable domain, remainder taken from reference TRBV25-1 and TRBJ2-1, is EADIYQTPRYLVIGTGKKITLECSQTMGHDKMYWYQQDPGMELHLIHYSYGVNSTEKGDLSSESTVSRIRTEHFPLTLESARPSHTSQYLCASSPLAHNEQFFGPGTRLTVL.

This chain links TRBV5-5 with TRBJ1-6; D is uncertain. Germline loops: CDR1 SGHKS, CDR2 YYEKEE (reference sequence). Trimming took off 4 bases at V and 6 bases at J, with 14 bases between the two ends. The CDR3 is made up of 15 amino acids. Here the CDR3 DNA reads TGTGCCAGCAGCCCGCTGGCCGAGAGTAATTCACCCCTCCACTTT. Its protein is CASSPLAESNSPLHF. Using reference TRBV5-5 and TRBJ1-6 for the parts outside the CDR3, the full variable domain is DAGVTQSPTHLIKTRGQQVTLRCSPISGHKSVSWYQQVLGQGPQFIFQYYEKEERGRGNFPDRFSARQFPNYSSELNVNALLLGDSALYLCASSPLAESNSPLHFGNGTRLTVT.